This entry lists 19 T cell receptor beta chains sequenced from one sample in a study of T cells in Graves' hyperthyroidism and ophthalmopathy (dated by TCRdb to between 2017 and 2020). Library preparation was by multiplex PCR. The instrument given in TCRdb is Illumina HiSeq 2000. Amplification of TCR beta CDR3 regions was carried out from RNA transcripts. The TCR CDR3 was subjected to a first round of RT-PCR using the HTBI primer set and the Qiagen OneStep RT-PCR kit. TCRdb reanalyzed the raw reads on its own, using fastp at Q25 for trimming and MiXCR for clone calling, and kept in-frame beta chains. Each entry is one CDR3 protein sequence, shown with its most common DNA and genes. Here the sample has around 580,000 distinct CDR3 sequences; about half occur a single time. The top ten clones comprise more than 7% of the sample. Material: peripheral blood or thyroid tissue (not recorded which). The receptors were gathered from a woman aged 18-29 years with Graves' hyperthyroidism.

Many counts were recorded for this clonotype. The chain uses TRBV12-3 or TRBV12-4 and TRBJ2-2; TRBD2 aligns across 13 bases. CDR3 size: 16 residues. J gave up 5 bases and V 5 bases, and 5 bases lay outside the gene matches. For the CDR3, the DNA is TGTGCCAGCAGTCCCGGGACTAGCGGGATTACCGGGGAGCTGTTTTTT. Amino acids: CASSPGTSGITGELFF.

This clonotype was observed at least ten times. The V and J genes are TRBV9 and TRBJ1-2, with 8 positions matching TRBD1. CDR3 size: 15 residues. Germline V gene lookup returns CDR1 SGDLS and CDR2 YYNGEE. V dropped 4 bases and J dropped 7; count of bases not matched to a gene: 12. For the CDR3, the DNA is TGTGCCAGCAGCCCGGGGGGCAGGGGGCCGGGTGGCTACACCTTC. The encoded protein is CASSPGGRGPGGYTF.

The rearrangement uses TRBV12-3 or TRBV12-4 and TRBJ2-3; 10 bases fit TRBD1. The CDR3 covers 15 residues. V dropped 5 bases and J dropped 7; count of bases not matched to a gene: 9. The CDR3 DNA sequence: TGTGCCAGCAGTGCCCGGGACAGGGGTATGAATACGCAGTATTTT. It codes for CASSARDRGMNTQYF.

This clonotype was counted ten times or more. V usage is TRBV19 and J usage is TRBJ2-7; weak D call: TRBD1 (6 bases). The CDR3 is made up of 14 amino acids. Trimming left V 1 base short and J 4 bases short, with 11 bases between. The V gene's germline CDR1 is LNHDA and CDR2 SQIVND (reference sequence). CDR3 DNA: TGTGCCAGTAGTATAGCAGCCCAGGGGTACGAGCAGTACTTC. Translated, it gives CASSIAAQGYEQYF.

Concerning this clonotype: Here the CDR3 omits its conserved ending phenylalanine or tryptophan, so a read error is the likely source. The DNA is left out, because the CDR3 cannot be placed on it with certainty; the CDR3 is given as TCRdb lists it. The CDR3 protein is CASSFRTV. The rearrangement joins TRBV7-9 to TRBJ1-2; TRBD1 is taken as the D call from the table, unchecked against the DNA. The CDR3 is 8 residues long, counting both termini. Germline assignment: CDR1 SEHNR and CDR2 FQNEAQ (reference sequence).

This chain connects TRBV24-1 to TRBJ2-1; 10 nucleotides match TRBD1. The V gene's germline CDR1 is KGHDR and CDR2 SFDVKD. J gave up 5 bases and V 3 bases, and 9 bases lay outside the gene matches. CDR3 length equals 17 residues. As DNA, the CDR3 is TGTGCCACCAGTGATCCGGGACAGGGGAGTAGGAACAATGAGCAGTTCTTC. This translates into CATSDPGQGSRNNEQFF.

The chain employs TRBV12-3 or TRBV12-4 and TRBJ1-4; TRBD1 aligns across 12 bases. This CDR3 is built from 15 residues. The V segment lost 3 bases and the J segment 10 bases; nucleotides outside the gene matches: 6. The chain's CDR3 is CASSFPGTGGGKLFF. CDR3 coding DNA: TGTGCCAGCAGTTTCCCCGGGACAGGGGGCGGAAAACTGTTTTTT.

This chain joins TRBV29-1 and TRBJ2-5; D assignment may be TRBD1 or TRBD2 (5 bases each). Germline assignment: CDR1 SQVTM and CDR2 ANQGSEA. The CDR3 sequence is 12 residues long. Trimming stripped 8 bases from V and 6 bases from J, with 16 bases between. CDR3 DNA sequence: TGCAGCCCCGGGACGTCCCTGCAGACCCAGTACTTC. This translates into CSPGTSLQTQYF. The complete variable domain, with remaining parts taken from reference TRBV29-1 and TRBJ2-5, reads SAVISQKPSRDICQRGTSLTIQCQVDSQVTMMFWYRQQPGQSLTLIATANQGSEATYESGFVIDKFPISRPNLTFSTLTVSNMSPEDSSIYLCSPGTSLQTQYFGPGTRLLVL.

The chain links TRBV24-1 to TRBJ2-3; the D gene is possibly TRBD1 (5 bases). CDR1 is KGHDR, CDR2 SFDVKD, per germline. The CDR3 contains 14 residues. Deletions cut 5 bases from V and 4 bases from J, with 12 bases between. The CDR3 coding sequence is TGTGCCACCAGTGTCCTGGGGCAGGCAGATACGCAGTATTTT. Translation: CATSVLGQADTQYF.

The V call is TRBV11-2, the J call TRBJ2-2, with 10 positions matching TRBD2. The V and J ends lost 2 bases and 7 bases, in that order; junction bases with no gene match: 4. The germline V gene encodes CDR1 SGHAT and CDR2 FQNNGV. The CDR3 totals 15 residues. CDR3 bases: TGTGCCAGCAGCTTAAGACTAGCGGGTGGCGGGGAGCTGTTTTTT. It is translated as CASSLRLAGGGELFF.

This clonotype was observed at least ten times. In nucleotides, the CDR3 is TGCAGTGCTAGAGATAACCAGCGGGAGGGCCAAGAGACCCAGTACTTC. Translated, it gives CSARDNQREGQETQYF. The V gene is TRBV20-1, the J gene TRBJ2-5; 10 bases map to TRBD2. Germline-derived CDR1 and CDR2 are DFQATT and SNEGSKA (reference sequence). This CDR3 has 16 amino acids. V lost 0 bases and J lost 1; bases outside the gene matches: 5.

The rearrangement uses TRBV7-2 and TRBJ2-1, with TRBD2 matching 13 bases. This CDR3 is 17 amino acids long. Germline values: CDR1 SGHTA, CDR2 FQGNSA. Unmatched junction bases numbered 12, after V lost 10 bases and J lost 3 bases. CDR3 region: CAKSLEGTSGDYNEQFF. In DNA form, the CDR3 reads TGTGCCAAATCATTAGAGGGGACTAGCGGGGACTACAATGAGCAGTTCTTC.

This clonotype has just one count. V usage is TRBV29-1 and J usage is TRBJ1-1; TRBD1 might be the D (6 bases). With 7 bases removed from V and 5 bases from J, the gap between germline ends came to 20 bases. The CDR3 extends over 14 amino acids. CDR1 and CDR2 (germline): SQVTM, ANQGSEA. The CDR3 DNA sequence: TGCAGCGCCAGCAGGGTTACAGGGAGGACTGAAGCTTTCTTT. Translating it yields CSASRVTGRTEAFF.

This clonotype has at least ten counts. The chain combines TRBV18 with TRBJ1-2; D gene uncertain. Trimming cost V 0 bases and J 1 base, with 3 bases left between them. Germline lookup yields CDR1 KGHSH and CDR2 LQKENI. The length of the CDR3 is 13 residues. The CDR3 loop is CASSPPHNYGYTF. CDR3 sequence (DNA): TGTGCCAGCTCACCACCGCATAACTATGGCTACACCTTC.

This chain connects TRBV29-1 to TRBJ2-7, with 8 bases that match TRBD2. Germline V CDR1 and CDR2: SQVTM, ANQGSEA. There are 13 residues in the CDR3. With V trimmed by 6 bases and J by 2 bases, 6 bases remained unmatched. The CDR3 region has the DNA TGCAGCGTCCGGGATAGCGGGACCTACGAGCAGTACTTC. Residues: CSVRDSGTYEQYF.

The CDR3 is CASSEGDRVSYNSPLHF. The CDR3 region has the DNA TGTGCCAGCAGTGAAGGGGACAGGGTCTCCTATAATTCACCCCTCCACTTT. The chain employs TRBV2 and TRBJ1-6; 9 bases fit TRBD1. The CDR3 covers 17 residues. The ends lost 1 base at V and 0 bases at J; junction bases unmatched: 1. The V gene's germline CDR1 is SNHLY and CDR2 FYNNEI.

The V and J genes are TRBV15 and TRBJ1-1; possibly TRBD1 for D (5 bases). Trimming removed 0 bases at V and 1 base at J, with 9 bases between. CDR3 size: 15 residues. The germline V gene has CDR1 LNHNV and CDR2 YYDKDF (reference sequence). The CDR3 nucleotides are TGTGCCACCAGCAGAGATCGCGGGGCGAACACTGAAGCTTTCTTT. Translation gives CATSRDRGANTEAFF.

In its sample, this clonotype was seen many times. The rearrangement joins TRBV6-2 or TRBV6-3 to TRBJ2-6; no reliable D call. CDR3 size: 15 residues. From germline, CDR1 is MNHEY and CDR2 SVGEGT. Trimming removed 6 bases at V and 0 bases at J, with 9 bases between. The chain's CDR3 is CASSGSSSGANVLTF. CDR3 coding DNA: TGTGCCAGCAGCGGAAGTTCCTCTGGGGCCAACGTCCTGACTTTC.

The gene calls are TRBV29-1 and TRBJ1-5, with 10 bases fitting TRBD1. The germline V gene encodes CDR1 SQVTM and CDR2 ANQGSEA. The CDR3 runs to 13 residues. The ends lost 8 bases at V and 6 bases at J; junction bases unmatched: 7. The CDR3 here is CSSRGQGRQPQHF. CDR3 DNA: TGCAGCAGTAGGGGACAGGGGCGTCAGCCCCAGCATTTT.